This TCR beta chain was found in a study of human T cells and chemical hapten exposure. Findings and limits, study-wide: Significantly greater numbers of large CDR3 similarity clusters came from expanded TCRs than from controls.

Documented time point: pre-sensitization, week 0. The treatment denotes: therapeutic diphenylcyclopropenone sensitization with weekly scalp DPC. Total RNA was isolated from unfractionated whole blood. The length of the CDR3 is 15 residues. Germline values: CDR1 SGHRS, CDR2 YFSETQ. V lost 4 bases and J lost 2, with 14 bases in between. Each CDR3 protein gets one entry after TCRdb re-called the RACE reads with MiXCR. The sample contains under 300,000 distinct CDR3 sequences, about 9.4% of which appear only once. About this clonotype itself: Its antigen is not known.

The TCR was taken from a middle-aged woman with alopecia areata. Some clones in this sample may be carry-over from other donors' samples. The chain uses TRBV5-1 and TRBJ2-3; a possible D gene is TRBD2 (6 bases). The specimen was whole blood, collected in connection with sensitization to the hapten diphenylcyclopropenone (DPC). The CDR3 loop reads CASSLTGLTTDTQYF. CDR3 DNA: TGCGCCAGCAGCCTAACGGGACTGACCACAGATACGCAGTATTTT.